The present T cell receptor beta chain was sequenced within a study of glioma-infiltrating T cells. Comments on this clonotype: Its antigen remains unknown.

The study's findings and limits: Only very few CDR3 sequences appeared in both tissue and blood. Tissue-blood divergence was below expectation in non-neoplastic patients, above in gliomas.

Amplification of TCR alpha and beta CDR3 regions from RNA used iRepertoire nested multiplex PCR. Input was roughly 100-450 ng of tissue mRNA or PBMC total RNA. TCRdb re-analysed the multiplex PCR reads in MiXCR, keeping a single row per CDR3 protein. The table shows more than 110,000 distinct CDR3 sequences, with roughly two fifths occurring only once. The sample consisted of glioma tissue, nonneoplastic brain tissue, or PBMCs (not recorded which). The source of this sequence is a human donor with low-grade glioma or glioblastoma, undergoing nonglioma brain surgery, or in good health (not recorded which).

In DNA, the CDR3 is TGTGCCAGCAGCCCAAGGGGACCCACTGAAGCTTTCTTT. It is translated as CASSPRGPTEAFF. The chain recombines TRBV28 with TRBJ1-1; possible D gene TRBD1, 5 bases. Germline V gene data show CDR1 as MDHEN and CDR2 as SYDVKM. V was cut by 6 bases and J by 4 bases, with 12 bases left in between. This CDR3 has 13 residues.